This TCR beta chain is from a study of human T cells and chemical hapten exposure. Study-wide background: 2% DPC applied to an approximately 2 cm by approximately 2 cm arm area sensitized donors. Recorded diagnoses among the mostly female patients were alopecia areata, totalis or universalis. Broader study findings: Having alopecia, the donors may differ immunologically from healthy people.

Of note for this clonotype: Antigen: not known.

How the authors handled the data: From around 25,000 to 690,000 TCRs were found per sample, with a median of around 96,000. TCRdb called the RACE reads again in MiXCR, with one record for every CDR3 protein. The V and J calls, along with clone size, are taken from TCRdb and not from the paper's own processing. The sample has tens of thousands of distinct CDR3 sequences, 9.6% seen once. Documented time point: patch test 2, 6 weeks after DPC sensitization. The treatment denotes: therapeutic diphenylcyclopropenone sensitization with weekly scalp DPC. Whole blood that had not been fractionated was the source of extracted total RNA. CDR1 and CDR2 (germline): SQVTM, ANQGSEA. J lost 4 bases, V lost 6 bases, and 12 bases had no gene match. The CDR3 length is 15 residues.

The receptor comes from a woman aged 25 to 45 with alopecia areata. Some clones in this sample may be carry-over from other donors' samples. The source was whole blood, collected in connection with sensitization to the hapten diphenylcyclopropenone (DPC). The J gene is TRBJ2-1, the V gene TRBV29-1; 7 bases align to TRBD2. The CDR3 sequence: CSVGGFTYPYNEQFF. The CDR3 DNA reads as TGCAGCGTCGGGGGGTTTACCTATCCATACAATGAGCAGTTCTTC.